One sample yielded the 19 T cell receptor beta chains listed below, sequenced in a study of blood T cells in healthy people across ages. Combining a sample-barcoded 5' primer with a J-beta primer mix, a second PCR ran for about 7 to 12 cycles. TCRdb re-analysed the 5' RACE reads in MiXCR, keeping a single row per CDR3 protein. The data show more than 800,000 distinct CDR3 sequences, under 30% seen once. Material: blood. The receptor set was obtained from a woman aged 80 or over in good health.

This chain links TRBV2 with TRBJ2-5; no firm D call. This CDR3 is built from 12 residues. The germline gives CDR1 SNHLY, CDR2 FYNNEI. Trimming left V 4 bases short and J 10 bases short, with 13 bases between. The chain's CDR3 is CASSAILSGQYF. The CDR3 DNA is TGTGCCAGCAGTGCAATCCTCTCGGGCCAGTACTTC.

The table lists this clonotype with a few counts. Since a much larger clone is just one base distant, this may be a read error. The chain links TRBV5-5 to TRBJ2-6; perhaps TRBD1 as D (5 bases). Germline V gives CDR1 SGHKS, CDR2 YYEKEE (reference sequence). The CDR3 length is 17 residues. CDR3 sequence reads: CASSLNLLGSGANVRTF. In DNA, the CDR3 is TGTGCCAGCAGCTTGAACCTATTGGGCTCTGGGGCCAACGTCCGGACTTTC.

This clonotype was recorded once. This may be a read error, as it is one base from a much larger clone. The gene calls are TRBV7-2 and TRBJ1-1; TRBD1 agrees at 9 bases. CDR3 size: 15 residues. CDR1 is SGHTA and CDR2 is FQGNSA in the germline V gene. The CDR3 protein is CVSSAGTGRRTEAFF. CDR3 DNA: TGTGTCAGCAGCGCCGGGACAGGGCGGCGCACTGAAGCTTTCTTT.

The table lists this clonotype with a few counts. The genes are TRBV12-3 or TRBV12-4 and TRBJ1-5, with D perhaps matching TRBD1 (5 bases). The CDR3 is made up of 14 amino acids. Trimming took 4 bases from V and 3 from J, leaving 10 bases between them. CDR3 amino acids: CASSSRDPNQPQHF. Written as DNA, the CDR3 is TGTGCCAGCAGTTCCAGGGACCCCAATCAGCCCCAGCATTTT.

This clonotype was counted a few times. The chain recombines TRBV7-2 with TRBJ2-5, with TRBD1 matching 11 bases. J was trimmed by 4 bases and V by 1 base; bases with no gene match: 11. The germline V gene encodes CDR1 SGHTA and CDR2 FQGNSA. This CDR3 spans 18 amino acids. CDR3 protein: CASSLGRLGQGARETQYF. For the CDR3, the DNA is TGTGCCAGCAGCTTAGGGAGGCTTGGACAGGGGGCGCGAGAGACCCAGTACTTC.

Turning to this clonotype: A much bigger clone sits one base away, suggesting this may be a read error. The chain is built from TRBV7-9 and TRBJ2-1, with D possibly matching TRBD2 (7 bases). There are 16 residues in the CDR3. In germline, CDR1 is SEHNR, CDR2 FQNEAQ (reference sequence). The CDR3 is CSSRSSGRGPYNEQFF. CDR3 nucleotide sequence: TGTTCCAGCAGATCCTCAGGGCGGGGGCCCTACAATGAGCAGTTCTTC.

This clonotype has more than one count but fewer than ten. This chain uses TRBV6-1 with TRBJ2-1; a weak D match, TRBD2 (5 bases). This CDR3 has 16 amino acids. The V end was cut by 7 bases, the J end by 2 bases, with 18 bases between. Germline CDR1 MNHNS, CDR2 SASEGT. CDR3 residues: CASKREGDLAYNEQFF. CDR3 DNA: TGTGCCAGCAAAAGAGAGGGCGACCTTGCCTACAATGAGCAGTTCTTC.

The chain combines TRBV6-1 with TRBJ2-5; possibly TRBD1 for D (6 bases). The J call may be in error: the DNA end matches TRBJ2-7 better. The V gene's germline CDR1 is MNHNS and CDR2 SASEGT. The CDR3 consists of 15 residues. DNA of the CDR3: TGTGCCAGCAGTGAAACGGCGGGCAGGGGCTACGAGCAGTACTTC. This gives the protein CASSETAGRGYEQYF.

Comments on this clonotype: A much larger clone sits a single nucleotide away, making a read error possible. The DNA of the CDR3 is TGTGCCAGCAGTCCCCCAGGGACCCAGTTCTTC. Translation gives CASSPPGTQFF. This rearrangement joins TRBV6-2 or TRBV6-3 to TRBJ2-1, with D perhaps TRBD1 or TRBD2 (5 bases each). Germline V gives CDR1 MNHEY, CDR2 SVGEGT. V dropped 5 bases and J dropped 13 bases, with 12 bases sitting between them. This CDR3 contains 11 residues.

The J gene is TRBJ1-1, the V gene TRBV20-1; D not certain. V was shortened by 3 bases and J by 5 bases, with 10 bases between the two germline ends. The CDR3 contains 12 residues. Germline V gene lookup returns CDR1 DFQATT and CDR2 SNEGSKA (reference sequence). The CDR3 here is CSASWPSTEAFF. CDR3 DNA: TGCAGTGCTAGTTGGCCGTCAACTGAAGCTTTCTTT.

This clonotype turned up a few times. DNA of the CDR3: TGCGCCAGCAGCTCGGGTACCGGAGGGGTTAATGAGCAGTTCTTC. It translates to CASSSGTGGVNEQFF. The chain carries TRBV5-1 and TRBJ2-1, with D perhaps TRBD2 (6 bases). Germline V gene sequence: CDR1 SGHRS, CDR2 YFSETQ. This CDR3 contains 15 residues. V lost 3 bases, J lost 7 bases, and 17 bases lay in between. The whole variable domain, remainder taken from reference TRBV5-1 and TRBJ2-1, is KAGVTQTPRYLIKTRGQQVTLSCSPISGHRSVSWYQQTPGQGLQFLFEYFSETQRNKGNFPGRFSGRQFSNSRSEMNVSTLELGDSALYLCASSSGTGGVNEQFFGPGTRLTVL.

This clonotype showed up just a few times. The rearrangement uses TRBV2 and TRBJ2-2; a weak D match, TRBD2 (6 bases). Germline assignment: CDR1 SNHLY and CDR2 FYNNEI. V lost 6 bases and J lost 3, with 17 bases in between. This CDR3 has 16 amino acids. CDR3 nucleotides: TGTGCCAGCAGGGGGACTCGGGGCCGGTACACCGGGGAGCTGTTTTTT. Amino acids: CASRGTRGRYTGELFF.

The chain employs TRBV7-2 and TRBJ1-2; D gene ambiguous. CDR1 is SGHTA, CDR2 FQGNSA, per germline. The V end was cut by 0 bases, the J end by 0 bases, with 17 bases between. This CDR3 region has 18 residues. In DNA form, the CDR3 reads TGTGCCAGCAGCTTAGCACCGGCGGGCCCCTTAGCTAACTATGGCTACACCTTC. This codes for CASSLAPAGPLANYGYTF.

This clonotype showed up many times. The chain has TRBV7-2 and TRBJ1-2; the match to TRBD1 covers 7 bases. The CDR3 length is 14 residues. The V segment lost 4 bases and the J segment 5 bases; nucleotides outside the gene matches: 7. Germline values: CDR1 SGHTA, CDR2 FQGNSA. CDR3 DNA sequence: TGTGCCAGCAGCTCCACAGGGGTTGGGTATGGCTACACCTTC. Amino acids: CASSSTGVGYGYTF.

This CDR3 is CSARDLRDPGDYGYTF. In DNA form, the CDR3 reads TGCAGTGCTAGAGACCTCCGGGACCCCGGAGACTATGGCTACACCTTC. The chain is built from TRBV20-1 and TRBJ1-2; tentative D call: TRBD1 (5 bases). Germline V gene data show CDR1 as DFQATT and CDR2 as SNEGSKA (reference sequence). Trimming shortened V by 0 bases and J by 3 bases, and 17 bases separated the two germline ends. There are 16 residues in the CDR3.

This clonotype showed up many times. The gene calls are TRBV4-2 and TRBJ2-5; D possibly corresponds to TRBD2 (5 bases). Trimming took 0 bases from V and 1 from J, leaving 9 bases between them. Germline CDR1 reads LGHNA; CDR2 reads YNFKEQ. There are 15 residues in the CDR3. DNA of the CDR3: TGTGCCAGCAGCCAAGAAAAGCGGCCCCAAGAGACCCAGTACTTC. Protein product: CASSQEKRPQETQYF.

As regards this clonotype: A read error may be the cause here, since a much bigger clone is one base away. The chain uses TRBV5-1 and TRBJ2-5, with D perhaps TRBD1 (5 bases). The germline V and J ends were trimmed by 1 base and 11 bases, with 24 bases remaining between them. The CDR3 spans 16 residues. In germline, CDR1 is SGHRS, CDR2 YFSETQ. CDR3 DNA: TGCGCCAGCAGCTTGACAGGACGGGTATGGCACAATGAGCAGTACTTC. Protein product: CASSLTGRVWHNEQYF.

Many counts were recorded for this clonotype. The rearrangement joins TRBV7-2 to TRBJ2-7, with TRBD2 matching 7 bases. V lost 5 bases to trimming and J lost 3 bases; unmatched junction nucleotides: 1. Germline assignment: CDR1 SGHTA and CDR2 FQGNSA. CDR3 length: 12 residues. In nucleotides, the CDR3 is TGTGCCAGCAGCGGGGGGGGCTACGAGCAGTACTTC. It is translated as CASSGGGYEQYF.

The table lists this clonotype with a few counts. The rearrangement links TRBV12-3 or TRBV12-4 to TRBJ1-2; 7 bases align to TRBD1. This CDR3 comprises 13 residues. The V segment lost 8 bases and the J segment 5 bases; nucleotides outside the gene matches: 8. The CDR3 nucleotides are TGTGCCAGCGGGAGGGACAGCTTTTATGGCTACACCTTC. As protein: CASGRDSFYGYTF.